This T cell receptor (beta chain) was observed in a study of graft-versus-host responses after intestinal transplantation. Overall study context: Multivisceral, liver-intestinal, or isolated intestinal transplants were given to recipients. Anti-thymocyte globulin induction, then tacrolimus and steroids for 3 to 4 years, went to all recipients. Study results and caveats: The authors found GvH clones in recipient marrow, some appearing first in ileum or blood.

Only in-frame clones appear in the TCRdb table, and some are missing; sequencing was by immunoSEQ multiplex PCR. The top ten hold 6% of the sample, which has tens of thousands of clones, under 95% seen once. A note on this clone: As yet, its antigen is unknown.

Sequences were derived from unstimulated CD8+ T cells sorted from spleen or lymph node cells, sampled before intestinal transplant. This sequence originates from a human donor who received an intestinal transplant.

The CDR3 coding sequence is TGTGCCAGCAAAACTAGGGACGGGGGAGAGACCCAGTACTTC. Its translation: CASKTRDGGETQYF. The chain couples TRBV27 to TRBJ2-5; D is perhaps TRBD2 (6 bases). V was cut by 7 bases and J by 4 bases, with 16 bases left in between. This CDR3 has 14 residues. Germline V gene sequence: CDR1 MNHEY, CDR2 SMNVEV (reference sequence).